This T cell receptor beta chain was documented in a study of CD8+CD57+ T cells in acquired aplastic anemia. Only a few counts were recorded for this clonotype. A read error may explain this, as a much larger clone is one base away. Using genomic DNA as the template, TCR beta VDJ and CDR3 profiling was carried out. TCRdb itself ran the reads through MiXCR, one entry per CDR3 protein. The sample has hundreds of thousands of distinct CDR3 sequences; about two thirds are singletons. In germline, CDR1 is SEHNR, CDR2 FQNEAQ (reference sequence). The CDR3 totals 12 residues. This sequence originates from a human donor in good health, serving as a control. The chain couples TRBV7-9 to TRBJ1-1; D call uncertain. Sequenced: sorted CD4+, CD8+, or CD8+CD57+ T cells (not recorded which) from PBMCs. The CDR3 sequence: CACSLGATEAFF. CDR3 bases: TGTGCCTGCAGCTTAGGCGCCACTGAAGCTTTCTTT.